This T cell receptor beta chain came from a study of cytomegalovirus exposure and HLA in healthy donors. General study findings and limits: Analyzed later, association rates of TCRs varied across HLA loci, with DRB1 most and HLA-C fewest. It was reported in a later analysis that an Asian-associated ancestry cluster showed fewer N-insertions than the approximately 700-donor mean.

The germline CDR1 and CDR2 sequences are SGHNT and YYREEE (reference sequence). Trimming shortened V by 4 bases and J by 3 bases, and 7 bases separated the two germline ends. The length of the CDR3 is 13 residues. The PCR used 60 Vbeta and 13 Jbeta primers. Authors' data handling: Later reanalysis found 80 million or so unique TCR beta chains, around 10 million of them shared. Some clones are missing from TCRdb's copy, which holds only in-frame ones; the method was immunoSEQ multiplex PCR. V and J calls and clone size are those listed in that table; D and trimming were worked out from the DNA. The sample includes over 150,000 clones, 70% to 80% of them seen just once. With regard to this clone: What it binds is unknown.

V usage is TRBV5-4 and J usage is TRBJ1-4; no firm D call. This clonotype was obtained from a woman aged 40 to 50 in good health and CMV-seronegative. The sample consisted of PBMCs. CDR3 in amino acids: CASSDGSNEKLFF. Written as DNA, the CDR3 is TGTGCCAGCAGCGACGGGTCTAATGAAAAACTGTTTTTT.